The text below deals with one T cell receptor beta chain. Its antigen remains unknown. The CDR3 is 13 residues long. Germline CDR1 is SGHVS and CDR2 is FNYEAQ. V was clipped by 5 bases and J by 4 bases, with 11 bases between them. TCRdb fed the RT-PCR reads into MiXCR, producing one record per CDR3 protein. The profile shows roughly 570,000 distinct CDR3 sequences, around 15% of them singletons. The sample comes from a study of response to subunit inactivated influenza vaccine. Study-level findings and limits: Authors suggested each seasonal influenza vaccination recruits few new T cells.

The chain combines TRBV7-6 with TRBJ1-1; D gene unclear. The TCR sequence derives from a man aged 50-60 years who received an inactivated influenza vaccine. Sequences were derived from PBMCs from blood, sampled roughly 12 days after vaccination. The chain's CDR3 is CASSQIRSTEAFF. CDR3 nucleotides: TGTGCCAGCAGCCAGATCAGAAGCACTGAAGCTTTCTTT.